Only a few counts were recorded for the clone carrying this T cell receptor (beta chain). No antigen is known for it. This entry comes from a study of vaccination effects on CD4 cells after COVID-19. The ViraFEST assay expanded antigen-specific CD4+ T cells with viral peptide pools before sequencing. The culture ran for nine to eleven days, and then CD4+ T cells were isolated. In the vaccine recipients, nucleocapsid antibodies were negative and there was no prior SARS-CoV-2 infection. Findings of the study overall: Clones that were induced by infection or by vaccine showed marked contraction late after vaccination.

The CDR3 runs 15 residues. Trimming took 2 bases from V and 2 from J, leaving 9 bases between them. Germline loops: CDR1 KGHSH, CDR2 LQKENI. The protocol was immunoSEQ multiplex PCR, while the TCRdb copy is restricted to in-frame clones and leaves out a portion. Seen here are about 54,000 clones, around 67% observed once, and the top ten hold around 19%. The chain combines TRBV18 with TRBJ2-2; D gene ambiguous. The sequence was collected from a human donor who received a COVID-19 vaccine. The source material was CD4+ T cells from PBMCs cultured with SARS-CoV-2 spike peptides, sampled before COVID-19 vaccination. The CDR3 DNA follows: TGTGCCAGCTCACCAACGGGCGGAAACACCGGGGAGCTGTTTTTT. It is translated as CASSPTGGNTGELFF.